This T cell receptor (beta chain) stems from a study of T cell repertoires in cytomegalovirus infection (dated by TCRdb to 2018 to 2020). Background on the whole study: Peptide stimulations targeted recently identified HLA-C-restricted CMV epitopes, whose presentation resists viral immunomodulation, together with well-studied HLA-B-restricted epitopes. Donor HLA type was relevant to the analysis, as public TCR beta signatures indicated carriage of CMV infection together with the matching HLA type. Overall results and qualifications from the work: The ex vivo response was dominated by HLA-C-restricted CMV-specific TCR beta clonotypes, and the single most frequent clonotype in two of eight donors was supplied by these HLA-C-restricted clonotypes. Cumulative frequency of public TCR beta family members discriminated carriers of CMV infection plus the relevant HLA type in this cohort and an independent 352-donor cohort.

What the treatment or condition label conveys for this sample: in vitro stimulation with specific CMV peptide epitopes to enrich CMV-specific T cells. Comments on this clonotype: It lacks a known antigen. No base quality values were provided; no much bigger clone lies one nucleotide off.

The instrument given in TCRdb is Illumina HiSeq 1500. TCRdb reworked the public reads: Q25 trimming with fastp, MiXCR clone assembly, productive beta chains retained. Entries are consolidated by CDR3 protein sequence, retaining the most common genes and DNA. Present in this sample are a few hundred thousand distinct CDR3 sequences, approximately 42% of which were seen just once. The ten most abundant clones make up 40% to 50% of the sample. The CDR3 starts with the cysteine, ends with the phenylalanine, and has 16 residues. Here the CDR3 DNA is all that survives: 48 bases in frame from base 1. Per the germline V gene, SGHVS is the CDR1 and FNYEAQ is the CDR2. V drops 5 bases and J drops 1 base, leaving 15 bases in between.

This material consisted of cultured PBMCs, taken from culture after CMV antigen stimulation. The chain couples TRBV7-6 to TRBJ1-5; TRBD1 is a possible D gene, resting on 5 matching bases. This TCR was sampled from a human donor in good health (CMV status not recorded). Some clones in this sample may be carry-over from other donors' samples. In nucleotides, the sequence is TGTGCCAGCAGCCCGGGCGGGGGTTCGAGCAATCAGCCCCAGCATTTT. Its product reads: CASSPGGGSSNQPQHF.